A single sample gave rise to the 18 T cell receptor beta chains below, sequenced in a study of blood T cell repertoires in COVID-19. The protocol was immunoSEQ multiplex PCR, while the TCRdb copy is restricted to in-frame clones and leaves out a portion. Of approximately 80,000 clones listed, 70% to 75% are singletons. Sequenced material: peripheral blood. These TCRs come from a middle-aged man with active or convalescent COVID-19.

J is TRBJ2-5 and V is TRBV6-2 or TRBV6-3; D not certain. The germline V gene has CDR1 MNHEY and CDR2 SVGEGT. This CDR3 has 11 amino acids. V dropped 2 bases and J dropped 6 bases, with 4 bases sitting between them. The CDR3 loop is CASSYEKTQYF. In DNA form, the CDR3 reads TGTGCCAGCAGTTACGAGAAGACCCAGTACTTC.

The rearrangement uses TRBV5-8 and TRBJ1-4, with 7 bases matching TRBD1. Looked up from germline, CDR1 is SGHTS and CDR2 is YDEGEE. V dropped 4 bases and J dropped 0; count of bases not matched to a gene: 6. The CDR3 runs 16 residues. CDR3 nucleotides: TGTGCCAGCAGCCCTGACAGGGTCGCAACTAATGAAAAACTGTTTTTT. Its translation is CASSPDRVATNEKLFF.

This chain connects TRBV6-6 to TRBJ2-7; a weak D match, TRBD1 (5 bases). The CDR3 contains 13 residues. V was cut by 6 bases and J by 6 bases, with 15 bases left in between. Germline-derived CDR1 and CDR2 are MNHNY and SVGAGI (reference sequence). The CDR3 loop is CASSRVFGTEQYF. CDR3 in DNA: TGTGCCAGCAGCAGGGTGTTTGGTACCGAGCAGTACTTC.

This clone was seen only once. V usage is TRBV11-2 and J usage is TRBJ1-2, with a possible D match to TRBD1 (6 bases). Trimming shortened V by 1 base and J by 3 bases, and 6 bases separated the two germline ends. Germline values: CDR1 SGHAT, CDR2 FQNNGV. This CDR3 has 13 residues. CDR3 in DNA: TGTGCCAGCAGCTTAGGGACAGACTATGGCTACACCTTC. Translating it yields CASSLGTDYGYTF.

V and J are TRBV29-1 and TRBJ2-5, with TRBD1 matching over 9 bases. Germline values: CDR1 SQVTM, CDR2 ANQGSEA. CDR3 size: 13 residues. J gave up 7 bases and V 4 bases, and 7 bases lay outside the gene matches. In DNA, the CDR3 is TGCAGCGTTGTAAGGGACAGGGATGTGACCCAGTACTTC. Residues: CSVVRDRDVTQYF.

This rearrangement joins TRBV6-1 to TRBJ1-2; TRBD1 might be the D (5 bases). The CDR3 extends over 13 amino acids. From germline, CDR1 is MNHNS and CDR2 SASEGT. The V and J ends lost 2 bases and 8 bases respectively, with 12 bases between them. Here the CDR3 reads CASSETQGAGYTF. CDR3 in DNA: TGTGCCAGCAGTGAAACACAAGGGGCCGGCTACACCTTC.

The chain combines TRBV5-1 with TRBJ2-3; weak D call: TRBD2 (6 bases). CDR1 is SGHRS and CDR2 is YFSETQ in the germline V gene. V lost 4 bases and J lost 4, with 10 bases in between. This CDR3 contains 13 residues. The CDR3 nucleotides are TGCGCCAGCAGCGGGGACTTCCCAGATACGCAGTATTTT. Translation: CASSGDFPDTQYF.

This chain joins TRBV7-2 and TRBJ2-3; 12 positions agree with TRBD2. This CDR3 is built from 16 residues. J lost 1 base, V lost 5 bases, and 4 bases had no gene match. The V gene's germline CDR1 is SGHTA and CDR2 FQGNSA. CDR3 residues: CASSRLAGGGTDTQYF. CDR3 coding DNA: TGTGCCAGCAGCCGTCTAGCGGGGGGGGGCACAGATACGCAGTATTTT.

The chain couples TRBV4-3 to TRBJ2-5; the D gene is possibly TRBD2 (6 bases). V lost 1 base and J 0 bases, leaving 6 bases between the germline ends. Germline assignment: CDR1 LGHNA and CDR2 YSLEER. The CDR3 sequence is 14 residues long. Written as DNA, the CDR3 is TGCGCCAGCAGCCAAGGGACTAACCAAGAGACCCAGTACTTC. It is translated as CASSQGTNQETQYF.

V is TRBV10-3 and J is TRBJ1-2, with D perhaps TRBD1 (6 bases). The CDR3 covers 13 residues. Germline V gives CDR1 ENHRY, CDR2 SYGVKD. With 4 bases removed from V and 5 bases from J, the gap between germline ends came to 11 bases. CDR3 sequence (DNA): TGTGCCATCAGTGGTGCAGGGACATATGGCTACACCTTC. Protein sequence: CAISGAGTYGYTF.

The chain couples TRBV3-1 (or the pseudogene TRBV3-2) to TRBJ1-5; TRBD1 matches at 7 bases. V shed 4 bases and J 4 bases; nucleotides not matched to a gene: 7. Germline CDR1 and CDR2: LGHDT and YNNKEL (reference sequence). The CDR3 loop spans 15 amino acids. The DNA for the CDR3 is TGTGCCAGCAGCCCCCGACAGGGAGATAATCAGCCCCAGCATTTT. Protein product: CASSPRQGDNQPQHF.

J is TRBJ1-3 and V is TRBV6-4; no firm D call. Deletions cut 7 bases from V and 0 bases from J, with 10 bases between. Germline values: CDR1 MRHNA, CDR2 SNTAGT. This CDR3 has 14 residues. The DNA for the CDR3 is TGTGCCAGCAAGATGCAAGCCTCTGGAAACACCATATATTTT. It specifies CASKMQASGNTIYF.

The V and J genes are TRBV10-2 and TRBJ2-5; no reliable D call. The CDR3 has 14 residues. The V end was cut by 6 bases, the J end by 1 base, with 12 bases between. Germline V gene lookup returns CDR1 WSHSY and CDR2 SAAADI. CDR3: CASRMTPTQETQYF. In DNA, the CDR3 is TGCGCCAGCAGGATGACACCTACCCAAGAGACCCAGTACTTC.

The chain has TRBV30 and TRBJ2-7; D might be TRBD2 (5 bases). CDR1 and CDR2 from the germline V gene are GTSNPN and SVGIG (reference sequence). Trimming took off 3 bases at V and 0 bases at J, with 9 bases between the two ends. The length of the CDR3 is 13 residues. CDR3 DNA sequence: TGTGCCTGGAGCGTGGGAGACTCCTACGAGCAGTACTTC. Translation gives CAWSVGDSYEQYF.

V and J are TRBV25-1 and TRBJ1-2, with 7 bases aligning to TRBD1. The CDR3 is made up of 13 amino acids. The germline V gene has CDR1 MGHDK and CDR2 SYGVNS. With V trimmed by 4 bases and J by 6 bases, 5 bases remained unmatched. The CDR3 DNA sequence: TGTGCCAGCAGTGGGGACAGAAACCATGGCTACACCTTC. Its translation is CASSGDRNHGYTF.

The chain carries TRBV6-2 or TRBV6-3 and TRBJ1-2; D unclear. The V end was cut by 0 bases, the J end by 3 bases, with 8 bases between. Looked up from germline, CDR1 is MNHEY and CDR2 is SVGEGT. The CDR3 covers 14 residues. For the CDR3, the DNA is TGTGCCAGCAGTTACTCGCGAGTCGACTATGGCTACACCTTC. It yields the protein CASSYSRVDYGYTF.

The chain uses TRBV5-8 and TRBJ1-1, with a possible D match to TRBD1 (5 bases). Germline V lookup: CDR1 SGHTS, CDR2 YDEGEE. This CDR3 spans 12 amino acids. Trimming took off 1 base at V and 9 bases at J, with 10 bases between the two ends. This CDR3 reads CASSLMGGKAFF. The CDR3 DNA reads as TGTGCCAGCAGCTTGATGGGGGGGAAAGCTTTCTTT.

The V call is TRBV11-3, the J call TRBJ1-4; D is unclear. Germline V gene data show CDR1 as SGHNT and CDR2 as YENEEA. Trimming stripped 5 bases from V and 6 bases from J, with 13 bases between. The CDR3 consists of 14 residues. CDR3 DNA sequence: TGTGCCAGCAGCGTCGCGACGGGTTATGAAAAACTGTTTTTT. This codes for CASSVATGYEKLFF.